Listed here are 17 T cell receptor beta chains from one sample, sequenced in a study of graft-versus-host responses after intestinal transplantation. Sequenced by immunoSEQ multiplex PCR; TCRdb stores in-frame clones only, minus some. The sample holds approximately 50,000 clones, about 90% seen once. The sample was PBMCs, taken 26 days after transplant. These receptors came from a human patient who received an intestinal transplant, so some T cells may come from the graft donor.

A single count supports this clone. The rearrangement uses TRBV19 and TRBJ1-2; 10 bases map to TRBD1. This CDR3 spans 13 amino acids. Trimming at V came to 6 bases and at J to 7 bases, leaving 5 bases not matched to a gene. Germline assignment: CDR1 LNHDA and CDR2 SQIVND (reference sequence). CDR3 sequence: CASRETGGFGYTF. CDR3 DNA: TGTGCCAGTAGGGAGACAGGGGGCTTTGGCTACACCTTC.

The V call is TRBV5-6, the J call TRBJ2-5, with 8 bases lining up with TRBD1. The J call may not be correct, given that the DNA end is closer to TRBJ2-7. Looked up from germline, CDR1 is SGHDT and CDR2 is YYEEEE. The CDR3 has 17 amino acids. CDR3 amino acids: CASSLFIGQGTYYEQYF. CDR3 DNA: TGTGCCAGCAGCTTGTTCATCGGACAGGGAACTTACTACGAGCAGTACTTC.

V and J are TRBV5-6 and TRBJ2-7, with 9 bases identical to TRBD1. CDR3 length: 14 residues. The ends lost 4 bases at V and 5 bases at J; junction bases unmatched: 7. The germline V gene encodes CDR1 SGHDT and CDR2 YYEEEE. The CDR3 DNA follows: TGTGCCAGCAGCCTCGGGACAGGGTTACACGAGCAGTACTTC. This encodes CASSLGTGLHEQYF.

The chain employs TRBV10-1 and TRBJ1-1; TRBD1 agrees at 7 bases. The CDR3 loop spans 12 amino acids. J lost 7 bases, V lost 3 bases, and 2 bases had no gene match. The germline V gene has CDR1 WNHNN and CDR2 SYGVQD (reference sequence). The CDR3 DNA reads TGCGCCAGCAGTGAACGACAGGGTGAAGCTTTCTTT. Translating it yields CASSERQGEAFF.

This rearrangement joins TRBV28 to TRBJ2-1, with 13 bases lining up with TRBD2. CDR3 length: 18 amino acids. Germline V CDR1 and CDR2: MDHEN, SYDVKM. The junction had 4 bases not matched to a gene; V was cut back by 2 bases and J by 0 bases. CDR3 nucleotides: TGTGCCAGCAGTTTACCGACTAGCGGGGGGAGCTCCTACAATGAGCAGTTCTTC. Translated, it gives CASSLPTSGGSSYNEQFF. The full variable domain, with the rest looked up from reference TRBV28 and TRBJ2-1, is DVKVTQSSRYLVKRTGEKVFLECVQDMDHENMFWYRQDPGLGLRLIYFSYDVKMKEKGDIPEGYSVSREKKERFSLILESASTNQTSMYLCASSLPTSGGSSYNEQFFGPGTRLTVL.

The chain recombines TRBV28 with TRBJ1-1; no clear D. The CDR3 spans 15 residues. Germline values: CDR1 MDHEN, CDR2 SYDVKM. V lost 5 bases and J lost 3, with 16 bases in between. The CDR3 region is CASSPLPGRHTEAFF. The CDR3 DNA reads as TGTGCCAGCAGTCCGTTACCGGGTCGACACACTGAAGCTTTCTTT.

This chain links TRBV15 with TRBJ1-2, with 7 nucleotides matching TRBD1. The CDR3 has 14 amino acids. V lost 1 base and J lost 9; bases outside the gene matches: 8. The germline CDR1 and CDR2 sequences are LNHNV and YYDKDF (reference sequence). The CDR3 protein is CATSRVTGDMRYTF. The CDR3 DNA reads as TGTGCCACCAGCAGAGTTACAGGGGATATGCGCTACACCTTC.

This sequence joins TRBV2 and TRBJ2-2; 8 bases are shared with TRBD1. Per germline, CDR1 SNHLY and CDR2 FYNNEI. CDR3 length: 16 residues. V was clipped by 5 bases and J by 0 bases; unmatched bases: 5. The CDR3 DNA is TGTGCCAGCAGTACCGGACAGGGTACGAACACCGGGGAGCTGTTTTTT. This translates into CASSTGQGTNTGELFF.

This clone was picked up a small number of times. The chain recombines TRBV7-9 with TRBJ2-7; TRBD1 matches at 7 bases. V lost 4 bases to trimming and J lost 6 bases; unmatched junction nucleotides: 0. Germline V gene lookup returns CDR1 SEHNR and CDR2 FQNEAQ (reference sequence). This CDR3 is 11 amino acids long. The CDR3, as DNA: TGTGCCAGCAGCTGGGACAGCGAGCAGTACTTC. Residues: CASSWDSEQYF.

Written as DNA, the CDR3 is TGTGCCAGCAGCGCCCCCGTCGGGGAGAGCACAGATACGCAGTATTTT. Translation gives CASSAPVGESTDTQYF. The chain combines TRBV13 with TRBJ2-3; tentatively, D is TRBD2 (5 bases). CDR3 length: 16 residues. The germline V gene encodes CDR1 PRHDT and CDR2 FYEKMQ (reference sequence). The V end was cut by 5 bases, the J end by 0 bases, with 15 bases between.

J is TRBJ2-1 and V is TRBV4-1, with TRBD2 identical over 12 bases. Germline V gives CDR1 MGHRA, CDR2 YSYEKL. J was trimmed by 1 base and V by 5 bases; bases with no gene match: 6. There are 17 residues in the CDR3. The CDR3: CASSSRLAGESYNEQFF. For the CDR3, the DNA is TGCGCCAGCAGCTCCCGACTAGCGGGAGAATCCTACAATGAGCAGTTCTTC.

This clone was counted a single time. The V gene is TRBV28, the J gene TRBJ2-7; the D gene is possibly TRBD2 (6 bases). Germline V gives CDR1 MDHEN, CDR2 SYDVKM. The CDR3 consists of 14 residues. Trimming removed 5 bases at V and 2 bases at J, with 13 bases between. The CDR3 here is CASSPGTGTYEQYV. CDR3 coding DNA: TGTGCCAGCAGTCCGGGGACTGGGACCTACGAGCAGTACGTC.

The chain carries TRBV11-2 and TRBJ1-4, with 8 bases lining up with TRBD1. V lost 1 base, J lost 3 bases, and 1 base stayed unmatched. In germline, CDR1 is SGHAT, CDR2 FQNNGV. The CDR3 is 15 amino acids. The CDR3 loop reads CASSLGDRPNEKLFF. CDR3 DNA sequence: TGTGCCAGCAGCTTAGGGGACAGGCCTAATGAAAAACTGTTTTTT. The variable domain in full, completed from reference TRBV11-2 and TRBJ1-4, reads EAGVAQSPRYKIIEKRQSVAFWCNPISGHATLYWYQQILGQGPKLLIQFQNNGVVDDSQLPKDRFSAERLKGVDSTLKIQPAKLEDSAVYLCASSLGDRPNEKLFFGSGTQLSVL.

The chain carries TRBV28 and TRBJ2-7, with 8 nucleotides matching TRBD1. Per germline, CDR1 MDHEN and CDR2 SYDVKM. The CDR3 length is 15 residues. V lost 2 bases and J lost 1; bases outside the gene matches: 4. CDR3 in amino acids: CASSLARGRSYEQYF. The CDR3 nucleotides are TGTGCCAGCAGTTTAGCCAGGGGGCGATCCTACGAGCAGTACTTC.

The V and J genes are TRBV19 and TRBJ1-6; 8 nucleotides match TRBD1. Germline trimming cut 5 bases from V and 3 bases from J; bases unmatched to any gene: 0. The CDR3 length is 14 residues. Germline assignment: CDR1 LNHDA and CDR2 SQIVND (reference sequence). This CDR3 is CASSDRGYNSPLHF. DNA for the CDR3: TGTGCCAGTAGTGACAGGGGCTATAATTCACCCCTCCACTTT.

This chain connects TRBV6-1 to TRBJ1-5; maybe TRBD1 (6 bases). The CDR3 sequence is 13 residues long. V was trimmed by 5 bases and J by 9 bases, leaving 14 bases between them. The germline V gene has CDR1 MNHNS and CDR2 SASEGT. The chain's CDR3 is CASSLGAQGPQHF. The CDR3 nucleotides are TGTGCCAGCAGTCTGGGGGCCCAAGGGCCCCAGCATTTT.

The CDR3 spells CALRGGGWHEQFF. The CDR3 DNA sequence: TGTGCCCTGCGGGGCGGGGGGTGGCATGAGCAGTTCTTC. V usage is TRBV30 and J usage is TRBJ2-1, with 8 bases lining up with TRBD2. The CDR3 is 13 amino acids. Trimming at V came to 8 bases and at J to 8 bases, leaving 11 bases not matched to a gene. In germline, CDR1 is GTSNPN, CDR2 SVGIG (reference sequence).